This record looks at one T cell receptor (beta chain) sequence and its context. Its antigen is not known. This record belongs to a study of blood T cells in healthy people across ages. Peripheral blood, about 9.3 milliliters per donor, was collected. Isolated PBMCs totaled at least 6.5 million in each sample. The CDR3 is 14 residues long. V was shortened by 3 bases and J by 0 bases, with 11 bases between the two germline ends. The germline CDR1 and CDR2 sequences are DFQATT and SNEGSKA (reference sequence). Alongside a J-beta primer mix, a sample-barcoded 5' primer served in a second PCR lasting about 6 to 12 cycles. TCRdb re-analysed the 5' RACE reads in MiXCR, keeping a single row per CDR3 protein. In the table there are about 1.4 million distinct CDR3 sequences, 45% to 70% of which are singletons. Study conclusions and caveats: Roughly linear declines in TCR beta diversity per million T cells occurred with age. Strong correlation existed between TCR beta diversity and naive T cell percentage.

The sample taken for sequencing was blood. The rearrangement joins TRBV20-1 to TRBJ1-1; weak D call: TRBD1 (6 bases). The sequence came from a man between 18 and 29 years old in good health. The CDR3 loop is CSASLDRMNTEAFF. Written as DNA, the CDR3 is TGCAGTGCTAGCCTCGACAGGATGAACACTGAAGCTTTCTTT.